This T cell receptor beta chain was sequenced during a study of shared clonotypes between healthy human individuals. Regarding the study as a whole: The sharing of 5% to 5.5% of naive CD4 clonotypes was seen across a handful of donors.

Terminally differentiated effector memory CD45RA+ cells were excluded from the naive CD8 cells, which were CD45RO-negative and positively selected for CCR7. The CDR3 totals 14 residues. Germline V gene sequence: CDR1 SNHLY, CDR2 FYNNEI. V was clipped by 3 bases and J by 1 base, with 7 bases between them. About this clone itself: As yet, its antigen is unknown.

Deep-level settings were used for running the assay. Methods used by the authors: ImmunoSEQ sequences covered only the junction and lacked quality scores; filtering therefore differed. TCRdb's copy holds only in-frame clones and misses some; the assay was immunoSEQ multiplex PCR. V and J calls and clone size are given by that table; D and trimming were obtained from the DNA. The sample yields fewer than 850,000 clones, 96% seen once. The chain has TRBV2 and TRBJ2-1; D is ambiguous. The receptor comes from a young man in good health. The specimen was naive CD8+ T cells sorted from blood. CDR3 region: CASSDTKSYNEQFF. CDR3 bases: TGTGCCAGCAGTGACACGAAGTCCTACAATGAGCAGTTCTTC.